The TCR beta chain described here comes from a study of CD8+CD57+ T cells in acquired aplastic anemia. Whole-study context: CD4+ and CD8+ cells, once sorted, gave DNA averaging roughly 3 ug.

The study profiled TCR beta VDJ and CDR3 using genomic DNA as template. TCRdb ran MiXCR on the reads and lists one entry per CDR3 protein. The profile shows roughly 86,000 distinct CDR3 sequences, roughly half of them singletons. Trimming pared 0 bases from V and 3 bases from J, leaving 15 bases between. This CDR3 contains 15 residues. The germline V gene has CDR1 DFQATT and CDR2 SNEGSKA (reference sequence). This clonotype was counted many times. Its antigen remains unknown. Study outcomes and limitations: The CD8+ Simpson's diversity of patients and controls was not significantly different.

The clonotype originates from a human donor in good health, serving as a control. Specimen: sorted CD4+, CD8+, or CD8+CD57+ T cells (not recorded which) from PBMCs. The V and J genes are TRBV20-1 and TRBJ2-7; TRBD2 is a possible D gene (6 bases). CDR3 sequence (DNA): TGCAGTGCTAGAGATCAGGCGGGGTTACTCTACGAGCAGTACTTC. It is translated as CSARDQAGLLYEQYF.